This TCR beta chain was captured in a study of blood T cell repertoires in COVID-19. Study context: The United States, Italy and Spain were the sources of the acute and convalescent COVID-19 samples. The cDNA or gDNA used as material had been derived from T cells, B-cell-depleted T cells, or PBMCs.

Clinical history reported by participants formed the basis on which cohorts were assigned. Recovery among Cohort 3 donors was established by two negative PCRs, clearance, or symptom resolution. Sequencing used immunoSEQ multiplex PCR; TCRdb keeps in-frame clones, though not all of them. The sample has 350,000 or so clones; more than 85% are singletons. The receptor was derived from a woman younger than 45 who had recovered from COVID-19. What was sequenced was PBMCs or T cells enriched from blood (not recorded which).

The CDR3 DNA reads as TGTGCCAGCAGGTCTAGCGGGGTCTCCAATGAGCAGTTCTTC. Protein product: CASRSSGVSNEQFF. The chain links TRBV3-1 (or the pseudogene TRBV3-2) to TRBJ2-1, with 9 bases matching TRBD2. The germline CDR1 and CDR2 sequences are LGHDT and YNNKEL (reference sequence). The CDR3 length is 14 residues. V shed 6 bases and J 6 bases; nucleotides not matched to a gene: 6.